This is a list of T cell receptor beta chains from one sample in a study of beta chain features in type 1 diabetes. Profiled with immunoSEQ multiplex PCR; TCRdb holds only in-frame clones, not every one. This table has around 240,000 clones, over 7.5% appearing once. Input material: naive CD4+ T cells from blood. The receptors derive from a woman in her late teens or twenties in good health. The CDR3 runs from the conserved cysteine through the conserved F or W. Each record gives: J gene, D gene, V gene, clone size, CDR3 protein, CDR3 DNA. A D gene is named only where the DNA matches it firmly. Clone size, where shown, is once, few, many, or a class for clones that have expanded.

TRBJ1-2 | TRBD1 | TRBV2 | few | CASSEVLGDREDGYTF | TGTGCCAGCAGTGAAGTCCTTGGGGACAGGGAAGATGGCTACACCTTC
TRBJ2-7 | NA | TRBV5-1 | NA | CASSSRGSYEQYF | TGCGCCAGCAGCTCTCGGGGAAGTTACGAGCAGTACTTC
TRBJ2-1 | TRBD1 | TRBV19 | NA | CAASPGTGVNEQFF | TGTGCCGCGAGCCCCGGGACAGGGGTCAATGAGCAGTTCTTC
TRBJ2-1 | NA | TRBV30 | few | CAWTEGTEQFF | TGTGCCTGGACGGAGGGCACTGAGCAGTTCTTC
TRBJ2-5 | TRBD2 | TRBV30 | NA | CAWSGTSGGAETQYF | TGTGCCTGGAGTGGGACTAGCGGGGGGGCGGAGACCCAGTACTTC
TRBJ2-7 | NA | TRBV5-1 | NA | CASSLLSTYEQYF | TGCGCCAGCAGCTTGTTGTCTACCTACGAGCAGTACTTC
TRBJ2-7 | NA | TRBV5-6 | NA | CASSPNTLYEQYF | TGTGCCAGCAGCCCTAATACGCTATACGAGCAGTACTTC
TRBJ1-1 | NA | TRBV30 | few | CAWSAWGGKNTEAFF | TGTGCCTGGAGTGCCTGGGGGGGTAAGAACACTGAAGCTTTCTTT
TRBJ2-1 | TRBD2 | TRBV9 | NA | CASSVGGTKLEQFF | TGTGCCAGCAGCGTCGGGGGGACTAAGCTTGAGCAGTTCTTC
TRBJ1-1 | TRBD1 | TRBV7-9 | NA | CASRRQGVNTEAFF | TGTGCCAGCAGGAGACAGGGAGTGAACACTGAAGCTTTCTTT
TRBJ2-7 | NA | TRBV5-1 | NA | CASSPEVGRSSYEQYF | TGCGCCAGCAGCCCGGAGGTAGGGCGGAGCTCCTACGAGCAGTACTTC
TRBJ2-6 | NA | TRBV29-1 | few | CSVNTGKASGANVLTF | TGCAGCGTTAATACAGGGAAGGCGTCCGGGGCCAACGTCCTGACTTTC
TRBJ2-4 | NA | TRBV5-1 | few | CASSVAGELPQYF | TGCGCCAGCAGCGTCGCAGGGGAGCTCCCTCAGTACTTC
TRBJ2-7 | TRBD1 | TRBV6-1 | NA | CASSGETGGIYEQYF | TGTGCCAGCAGTGGGGAGACAGGGGGCATATACGAGCAGTACTTC
TRBJ2-5 | NA | TRBV11-2 | few | CASSLAGYQETQYF | TGTGCCAGCAGCTTAGCCGGGTACCAAGAGACCCAGTACTTC
TRBJ2-2 | NA | TRBV9 | NA | CASSVAVALSTGELFF | TGTGCCAGCAGCGTAGCGGTCGCCCTGAGCACCGGGGAGCTGTTTTTT
TRBJ2-7 | TRBD1 | TRBV18 | few | CASTSPDRAYEQYF | TGTGCCAGCACAAGTCCGGACAGGGCCTACGAGCAGTACTTC
TRBJ2-1 | NA | TRBV27 | once | CASSLSHSPYNEQFF | TGTGCCAGCAGTTTATCCCACAGCCCGTACAATGAGCAGTTCTTC
TRBJ2-7 | TRBD1 | TRBV27 | NA | CASSQRDRGPYEQYF | TGTGCCAGCAGTCAACGGGACAGGGGGCCGTACGAGCAGTACTTC
TRBJ2-3 | TRBD2 | TRBV5-4 | few | CASSRVGLAKTDTQYF | TGTGCCAGCAGCCGAGTCGGACTAGCGAAGACAGATACGCAGTATTTT
TRBJ2-6 | TRBD1 | TRBV6-1 | NA | CAISGTGGAGANVLTF | TGTGCCATCAGTGGGACAGGTGGAGCTGGGGCCAACGTCCTGACTTTC
TRBJ1-5 | TRBD1 | TRBV30 | NA | CAWSARGGPNQPQHF | TGTGCCTGGAGTGCGAGAGGGGGCCCGAATCAGCCCCAGCATTTT
TRBJ2-7 | TRBD2 | TRBV27 | NA | CASSLLAGGPHEQYF | TGTGCCAGCAGTCTACTAGCGGGAGGGCCCCACGAGCAGTACTTC
TRBJ1-1 | TRBD1 | TRBV9 | NA | CASRGTGGLMNTEAFF | TGTGCCAGCAGGGGGACAGGGGGCCTTATGAACACTGAAGCTTTCTTT
TRBJ2-7 | NA | TRBV29-1 | few | CSVLTDTYEQYF | TGCAGCGTTTTAACAGATACCTACGAGCAGTACTTC
TRBJ1-5 | NA | TRBV4-1 | NA | CASSLYRANQPQHF | TGCGCCAGCAGCCTATACAGGGCCAATCAGCCCCAGCATTTT
TRBJ2-1 | NA | TRBV20-1 | NA | CSASGINEQFF | TGCAGTGCTAGCGGGATCAATGAGCAGTTCTTC
TRBJ2-7 | TRBD1 | TRBV11-2 | NA | CASSFPGQGIEQYF | TGTGCCAGCAGCTTTCCGGGACAGGGTATCGAGCAGTACTTC
TRBJ2-4 | NA | TRBV5-1 | NA | CASSSTSRGRQNIQYF | TGCGCCAGCAGCTCGACTAGTAGGGGCCGCCAAAACATTCAGTACTTC
TRBJ2-1 | TRBD2 | TRBV5-1 | NA | CASSLAGGTGNEQFF | TGCGCCAGCAGCTTGGCGGGAGGTACAGGCAATGAGCAGTTCTTC
TRBJ2-2 | NA | TRBV19 | few | CASTITVNTGELFF | TGTGCCAGTACTATAACGGTGAACACCGGGGAGCTGTTTTTT
TRBJ2-1 | TRBD2 | TRBV6-1 | NA | CASSVTSGGSYNEQFF | TGTGCCAGCAGTGTAACTAGCGGAGGCTCCTACAATGAGCAGTTCTTC
TRBJ2-1 | NA | TRBV5-1 | few | CASSEDNNNEQFF | TGCGCCAGCAGCGAGGACAATAACAATGAGCAGTTCTTC
TRBJ2-7 | TRBD2 | TRBV2 | few | CASSGGGGGPYEQYF | TGTGCCAGCAGTGGGGGGGGAGGTGGCCCCTACGAGCAGTACTTC
TRBJ2-5 | NA | TRBV5-1 | NA | CASSTSGYYLETQYF | TGCGCCAGCAGCACTTCAGGGTACTATTTGGAGACCCAGTACTTC
TRBJ1-6 | NA | TRBV11-2 | few | CASSLAGDSPLHF | TGTGCCAGCAGCTTAGCCGGGGATTCACCCCTCCACTTT
TRBJ2-7 | TRBD1 | TRBV29-1 | many | CSVRTGSYEQYF | TGCAGCGTTAGGACAGGCTCCTACGAGCAGTACTTC
TRBJ1-1 | NA | TRBV7-9 | few | CASSFSVNTEAFF | TGTGCCAGCAGCTTTAGCGTGAACACTGAAGCTTTCTTT